The T cell receptor (beta chain) described here comes from a study of long-term antiretroviral therapy in people with HIV. Per germline, CDR1 SEHNR and CDR2 FQNEAQ (reference sequence). The CDR3 is made up of 16 amino acids. Trimming cost V 1 base and J 1 base; bases outside gene matches: 5. Sequencing used immunoSEQ v3.0 at survey level. This table comes from immunoSEQ multiplex PCR, and its TCRdb copy is limited to in-frame clones, with some not included. The data contain just under 40,000 clones, 86% of them seen just once; the ten biggest clones take up around 4.2%. Sequenced material: unsorted PBMCs, taken just before starting antiretroviral therapy. The source of this sequence is a woman between 18 and 30 years old with HIV. The rearrangement links TRBV7-9 to TRBJ1-1, with TRBD1 matching 8 bases. In DNA, the CDR3 is TGTGCCAGCAGCTTAGGTGGACAGGGCCGGAACACTGAAGCTTTCTTT. It encodes CASSLGGQGRNTEAFF.